This T cell receptor (beta chain) is drawn from a study of blood T cell repertoires in COVID-19. In the study overall: Material from acute and convalescent COVID-19 was sourced from the United States, Italy and Spain. Nucleic acid was either cDNA or gDNA, and it came from T cells, B-cell-depleted T cells, or PBMCs.

Authors' processing steps: The assay estimated nucleated cells by amplifying reference gene primers. Profiling relied on immunoSEQ multiplex PCR, and the TCRdb table lists in-frame clones only, not all of them. V and J calls and clone size are given by that table; D and trimming were obtained from the DNA. The data contain roughly 350,000 clones, about 85% of them singletons. The specimen was peripheral blood. This sequence was found in a woman between 18 and 29 years old with acute or convalescent COVID-19.

In DNA, the CDR3 is TGTGCCAGCAGCCAAGACAGGCCCAGGGATGAGCAGTTCTTC. This gives the protein CASSQDRPRDEQFF. The rearrangement uses TRBV3-1 (or the pseudogene TRBV3-2) and TRBJ2-1; perhaps TRBD1 as D (5 bases). V was trimmed by 0 bases and J by 8 bases, leaving 11 bases between them. CDR3 length: 14 amino acids. In germline, CDR1 is LGHDT, CDR2 YNNKEL (reference sequence).